This T cell receptor beta chain comes out of a study of T cell responses to AZD1222 COVID-19 vaccine. Trimming cost V 1 base and J 7 bases; bases outside gene matches: 7. Germline V gene lookup returns CDR1 LGHNA and CDR2 YNFKEQ. CDR3 length equals 15 residues. This clone was picked up one time. Its antigen is still unknown. Data came from immunoSEQ multiplex PCR; TCRdb stores just in-frame clones and leaves some out. The table has about 120,000 clones, approximately 93% seen once. Findings of the study overall: No repertoire was sampled before or during the peak T cell response, only after it.

The source is an adult in good health. Source: peripheral blood, taken on day 0 of AZD1222 vaccination. The chain links TRBV4-2 to TRBJ2-5; 9 positions agree with TRBD2. In DNA form, the CDR3 reads TGTGCCAGCAGCCAAGGGATAGCGGGAGATGGGACCCAGTACTTC. Its protein product is CASSQGIAGDGTQYF.